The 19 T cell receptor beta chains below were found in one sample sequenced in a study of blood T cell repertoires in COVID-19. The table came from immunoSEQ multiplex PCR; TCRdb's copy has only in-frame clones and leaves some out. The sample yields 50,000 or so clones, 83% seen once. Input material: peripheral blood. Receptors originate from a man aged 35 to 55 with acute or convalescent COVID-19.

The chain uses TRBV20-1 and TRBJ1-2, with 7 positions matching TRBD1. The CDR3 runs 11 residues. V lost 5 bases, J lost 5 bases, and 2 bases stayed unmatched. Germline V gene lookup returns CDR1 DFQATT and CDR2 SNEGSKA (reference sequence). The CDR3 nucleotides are TGCAGTGCTTCGACAGGGTATGGCTACACCTTC. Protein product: CSASTGYGYTF.

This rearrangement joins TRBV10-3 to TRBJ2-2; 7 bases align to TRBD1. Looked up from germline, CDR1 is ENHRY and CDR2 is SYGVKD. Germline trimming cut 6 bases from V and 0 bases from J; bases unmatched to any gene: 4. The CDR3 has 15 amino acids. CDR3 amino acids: CAIRSGQTNTGELFF. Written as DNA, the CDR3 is TGTGCCATCAGATCGGGACAGACGAACACCGGGGAGCTGTTTTTT.

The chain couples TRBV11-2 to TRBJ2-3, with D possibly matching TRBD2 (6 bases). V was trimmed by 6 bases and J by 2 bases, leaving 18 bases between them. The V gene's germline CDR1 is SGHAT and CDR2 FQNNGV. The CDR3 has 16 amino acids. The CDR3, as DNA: TGTGCCAGCAGGCCATTAACGGGGGTTATCACAGATACGCAGTATTTT. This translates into CASRPLTGVITDTQYF.

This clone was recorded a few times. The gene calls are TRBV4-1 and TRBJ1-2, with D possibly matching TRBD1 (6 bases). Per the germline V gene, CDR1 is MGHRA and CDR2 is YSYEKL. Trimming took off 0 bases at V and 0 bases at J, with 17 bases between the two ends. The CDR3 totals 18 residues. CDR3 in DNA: TGCGCCAGCAGCCAAGATCCCGCAGGGGCTACCGCTAACTATGGCTACACCTTC. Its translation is CASSQDPAGATANYGYTF.

CDR3 region: CASTPGGSYEQYF. In DNA, the CDR3 is TGTGCCAGCACTCCGGGAGGGTCCTACGAGCAGTACTTC. The chain employs TRBV6-5 and TRBJ2-7, with TRBD2 matching 8 bases. Losses at the gene ends were 7 bases for V and 1 base for J; bases not matched to a gene: 3. CDR3 length: 13 amino acids. Germline-derived CDR1 and CDR2 are MNHEY and SVGAGI.

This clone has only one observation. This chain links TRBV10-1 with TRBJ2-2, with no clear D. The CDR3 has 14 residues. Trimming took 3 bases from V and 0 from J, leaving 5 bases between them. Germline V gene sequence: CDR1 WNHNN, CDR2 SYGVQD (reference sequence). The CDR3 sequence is CASSEHTNTGELFF. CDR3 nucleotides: TGCGCCAGCAGTGAACATACGAACACCGGGGAGCTGTTTTTT.

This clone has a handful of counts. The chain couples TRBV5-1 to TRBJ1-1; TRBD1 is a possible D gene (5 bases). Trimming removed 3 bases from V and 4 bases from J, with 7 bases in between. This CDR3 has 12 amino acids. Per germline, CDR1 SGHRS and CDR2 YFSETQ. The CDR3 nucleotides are TGCGCCAGCAGCTCGGGGGGCACTGAAGCTTTCTTT. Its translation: CASSSGGTEAFF.

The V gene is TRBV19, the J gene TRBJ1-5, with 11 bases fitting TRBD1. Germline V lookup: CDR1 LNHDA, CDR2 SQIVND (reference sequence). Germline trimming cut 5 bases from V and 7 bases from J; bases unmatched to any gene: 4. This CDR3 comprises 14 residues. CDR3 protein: CASSPGTGGQPQHF. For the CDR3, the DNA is TGTGCCAGTAGTCCTGGGACAGGGGGGCAGCCCCAGCATTTT. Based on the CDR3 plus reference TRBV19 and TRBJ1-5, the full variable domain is DGGITQSPKYLFRKEGQNVTLSCEQNLNHDAMYWYRQDPGQGLRLIYYSQIVNDFQKGDIAEGYSVSREKKESFPLTVTSAQKNPTAFYLCASSPGTGGQPQHFGDGTRLSIL.

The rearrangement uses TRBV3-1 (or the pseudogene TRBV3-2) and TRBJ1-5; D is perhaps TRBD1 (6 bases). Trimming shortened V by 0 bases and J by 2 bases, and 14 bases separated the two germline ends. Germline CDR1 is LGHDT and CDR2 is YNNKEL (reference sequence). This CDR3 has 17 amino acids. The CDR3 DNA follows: TGTGCCAGCAGCCAAGATTCGGGGGGCTTGCGCAATCAGCCCCAGCATTTT. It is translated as CASSQDSGGLRNQPQHF.

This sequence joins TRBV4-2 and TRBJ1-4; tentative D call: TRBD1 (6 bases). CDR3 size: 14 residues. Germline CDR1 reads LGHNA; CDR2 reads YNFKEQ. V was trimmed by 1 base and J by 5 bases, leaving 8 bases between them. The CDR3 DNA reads TGTGCCAGCAGCCAAGTAACAGGGAATGAAAAACTGTTTTTT. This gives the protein CASSQVTGNEKLFF.

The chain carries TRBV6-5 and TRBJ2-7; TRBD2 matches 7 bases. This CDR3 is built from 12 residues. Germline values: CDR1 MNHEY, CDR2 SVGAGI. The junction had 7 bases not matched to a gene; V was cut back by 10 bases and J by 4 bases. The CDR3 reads CATRPGGYEQYV. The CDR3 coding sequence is TGTGCCACCCGACCGGGGGGTTACGAGCAGTACGTC.

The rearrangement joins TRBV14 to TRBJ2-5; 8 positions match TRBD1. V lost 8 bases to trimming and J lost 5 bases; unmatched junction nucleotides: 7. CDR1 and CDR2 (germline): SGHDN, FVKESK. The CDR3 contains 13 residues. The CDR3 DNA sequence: TGTGCCAGCGGGGGACAGGTCGGGGAGACCCAGTACTTC. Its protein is CASGGQVGETQYF.

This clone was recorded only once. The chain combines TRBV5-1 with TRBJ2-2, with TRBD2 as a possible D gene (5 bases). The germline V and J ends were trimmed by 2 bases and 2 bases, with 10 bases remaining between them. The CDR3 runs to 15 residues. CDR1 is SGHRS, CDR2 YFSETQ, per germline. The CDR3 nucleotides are TGCGCCAGCAGCTTAGGAGCGGACAACACCGGGGAGCTGTTTTTT. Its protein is CASSLGADNTGELFF.

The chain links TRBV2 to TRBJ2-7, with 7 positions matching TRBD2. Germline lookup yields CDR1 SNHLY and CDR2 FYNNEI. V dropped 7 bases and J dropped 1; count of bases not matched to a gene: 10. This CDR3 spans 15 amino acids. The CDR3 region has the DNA TGTGCCAGCACCCGACAACTGGGAGGGTCCTACGAGCAGTACTTC. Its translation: CASTRQLGGSYEQYF.

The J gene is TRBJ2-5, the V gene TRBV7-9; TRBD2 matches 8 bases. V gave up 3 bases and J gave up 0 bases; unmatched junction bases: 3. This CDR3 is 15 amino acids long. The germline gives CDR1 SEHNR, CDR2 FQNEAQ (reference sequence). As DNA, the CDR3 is TGTGCCAGCAGCTTGACGGGGGGGTACCAAGAGACCCAGTACTTC. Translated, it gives CASSLTGGYQETQYF.

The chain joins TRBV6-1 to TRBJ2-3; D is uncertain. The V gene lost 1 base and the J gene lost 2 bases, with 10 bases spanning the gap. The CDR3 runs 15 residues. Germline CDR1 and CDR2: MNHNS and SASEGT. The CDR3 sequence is CASSEDWAATDTQYF. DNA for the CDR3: TGTGCCAGCAGTGAAGATTGGGCAGCCACAGATACGCAGTATTTT.

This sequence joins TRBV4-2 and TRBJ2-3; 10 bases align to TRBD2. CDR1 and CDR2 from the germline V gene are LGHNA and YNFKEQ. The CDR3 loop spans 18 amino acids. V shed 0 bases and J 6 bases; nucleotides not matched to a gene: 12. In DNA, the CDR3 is TGTGCCAGCAGCCAAGATCGGTTTATAGCGGGGGGACCCGATACGCAGTATTTT. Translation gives CASSQDRFIAGGPDTQYF.

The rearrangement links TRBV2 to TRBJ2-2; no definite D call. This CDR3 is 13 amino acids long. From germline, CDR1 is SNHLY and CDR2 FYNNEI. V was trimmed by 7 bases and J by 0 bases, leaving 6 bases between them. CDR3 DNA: TGTGCCAGCAAAGACTCGAACACCGGGGAGCTGTTTTTT. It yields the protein CASKDSNTGELFF. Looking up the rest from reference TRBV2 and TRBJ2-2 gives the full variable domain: EPEVTQTPSHQVTQMGQEVILRCVPISNHLYFYWYRQILGQKVEFLVSFYNNEISEKSEIFDDQFSVERPDGSNFTLKIRSTKLEDSAMYFCASKDSNTGELFFGEGSRLTVL.

CDR3 region: CASSADSRDTQYF. In DNA form, the CDR3 reads TGTGCCAGTAGCGCCGACTCAAGAGATACGCAGTATTTT. This sequence joins TRBV19 and TRBJ2-3; D unresolved. Germline V gene lookup returns CDR1 LNHDA and CDR2 SQIVND (reference sequence). The CDR3 extends over 13 amino acids. Trimming removed 6 bases from V and 5 bases from J, with 12 bases in between.